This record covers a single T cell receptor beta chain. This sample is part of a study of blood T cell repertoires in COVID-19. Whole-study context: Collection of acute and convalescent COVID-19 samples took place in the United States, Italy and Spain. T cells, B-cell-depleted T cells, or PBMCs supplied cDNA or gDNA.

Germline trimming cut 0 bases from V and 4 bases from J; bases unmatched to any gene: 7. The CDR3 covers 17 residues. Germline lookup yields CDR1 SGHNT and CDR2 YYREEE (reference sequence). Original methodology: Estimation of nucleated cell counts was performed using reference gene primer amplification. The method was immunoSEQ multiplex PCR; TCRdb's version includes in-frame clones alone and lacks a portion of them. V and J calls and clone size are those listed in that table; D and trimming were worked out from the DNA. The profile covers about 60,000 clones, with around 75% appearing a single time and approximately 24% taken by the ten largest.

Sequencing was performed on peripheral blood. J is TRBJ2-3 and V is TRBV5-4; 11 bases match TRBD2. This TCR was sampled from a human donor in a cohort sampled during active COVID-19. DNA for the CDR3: TGTGCCAGCAGCTTGGGAGGGCTAGCGGGAGGAGCAGATACGCAGTATTTT. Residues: CASSLGGLAGGADTQYF.